Following are 17 T cell receptor beta chains from one sample sequenced in a study of blood T cell repertoires in COVID-19 (TCRdb year 2020). The receptor library was made with the immunoSEQ multiplex PCR assay. The table was pulled from immuneACCESS by TCRdb, which kept in-frame rearrangements only. Such tables lose some clones; where checked, under half of the loss comes from unresolved V genes, and the rest has no known cause. A total of about 180,000 clones appear in this sample, around four fifths of them only once. The ten largest clones take up 6.5% to 8.5% of the sample. Sequenced input: peripheral blood. These receptors were taken from a woman aged 70-85 years with COVID-19, enrolled during active disease.

The rearrangement joins TRBV24-1 to TRBJ2-7; tentative D call: TRBD2 (6 bases). Deletions cut 3 bases from V and 3 bases from J, with 17 bases between. This CDR3 comprises 16 residues. Germline-derived CDR1 and CDR2 are KGHDR and SFDVKD. In DNA form, the CDR3 reads TGTGCCACCAGTGATGCTTCGGCGGGACTCCACTACGAGCAGTACTTC. This encodes CATSDASAGLHYEQYF.

This clone appeared a single time. V gene TRBV10-1 combines with J gene TRBJ2-3; 8 nucleotides agree with TRBD2. With V trimmed by 1 base and J by 1 base, 7 bases remained unmatched. The CDR3 spans 17 residues. Germline CDR1 and CDR2: WNHNN and SYGVQD (reference sequence). CDR3 residues: CASSELRGDSGTDTQYF. DNA for the CDR3: TGCGCCAGCAGTGAGTTGCGGGGGGACTCTGGCACAGATACGCAGTATTTT.

This clone was picked up one time. This sequence joins TRBV6-5 and TRBJ2-7, with 10 bases that match TRBD1. The CDR3 has 15 residues. V shed 0 bases and J 6 bases; nucleotides not matched to a gene: 5. Germline loops: CDR1 MNHEY, CDR2 SVGAGI. The CDR3 protein is CASSYSGQGSVEQYF. The CDR3 DNA reads TGTGCCAGCAGTTACTCGGGACAGGGGAGCGTCGAGCAGTACTTC.

The chain recombines TRBV5-1 with TRBJ2-7; 7 bases match TRBD2. Per the germline V gene, CDR1 is SGHRS and CDR2 is YFSETQ. The CDR3 has 15 residues. V trimming: 3 bases; J trimming: 3 bases; junction bases outside the gene matches: 9. The CDR3 coding sequence is TGCGCCAGCAGCTCTGGACTAGTGGAGGACTACGAGCAGTACTTC. Translation: CASSSGLVEDYEQYF.

The gene calls are TRBV18 and TRBJ2-7; D not certain. The CDR3 covers 14 residues. Germline values: CDR1 KGHSH, CDR2 LQKENI. V shed 3 bases and J shed 0 bases, with 9 bases lying between them. Here the CDR3 DNA reads TGTGCCAGCTCACCTATCCCGAGCTCCTACGAGCAGTACTTC. Protein sequence: CASSPIPSSYEQYF.

This chain links TRBV18 with TRBJ1-6; 9 nucleotides line up with TRBD1. Germline V gene lookup returns CDR1 KGHSH and CDR2 LQKENI. With V trimmed by 3 bases and J by 11 bases, 5 bases remained unmatched. There are 14 residues in the CDR3. The CDR3, as DNA: TGTGCCAGCTCACCCGGGACAGGGAACGCACCCCTCCACTTT. It codes for CASSPGTGNAPLHF.

The V gene is TRBV28, the J gene TRBJ1-4; no firm D call. Germline-derived CDR1 and CDR2 are MDHEN and SYDVKM. Between the trimmed V and J ends, which lost 4 bases and 8 bases, there was a span of 8 bases. CDR3 length: 12 residues. In DNA, the CDR3 is TGTGCCAGCAGTTCCCCACAGGAAAAACTGTTTTTT. Translation gives CASSSPQEKLFF.

The rearrangement links TRBV19 to TRBJ2-2, with D tentatively TRBD1 (6 bases). The germline V gene has CDR1 LNHDA and CDR2 SQIVND (reference sequence). This CDR3 is 15 amino acids long. V lost 7 bases, J lost 6 bases, and 18 bases lay in between. CDR3 nucleotide sequence: TGTGCCAGTACTACGGGACAAATCGGGTCCGGGGAGCTGTTTTTT. Translated: CASTTGQIGSGELFF.

The gene calls are TRBV27 and TRBJ2-4; 10 nucleotides line up with TRBD2. The CDR3 is 17 amino acids. Trimming took 6 bases from V and 0 from J; bases not matched to a gene: 8. Per the germline V gene, CDR1 is MNHEY and CDR2 is SMNVEV (reference sequence). In DNA form, the CDR3 reads TGTGCCAGCAGGACTAGCGGGCGCGGCCTAGCCAAAAACATTCAGTACTTC. Translation gives CASRTSGRGLAKNIQYF.

The chain employs TRBV2 and TRBJ2-3, with 9 positions matching TRBD1. CDR3 length equals 15 residues. Trimming took 3 bases from V and 5 from J; bases not matched to a gene: 6. Germline V CDR1 and CDR2: SNHLY, FYNNEI. In nucleotides, the CDR3 is TGTGCCAGCAGTGATTGGACAGGGGTTGAAGATACGCAGTATTTT. It specifies CASSDWTGVEDTQYF.

As concerns this clone: Other nucleotide sequences from this sample produce the same CDR3. The rearrangement joins TRBV18 to TRBJ2-7; 9 nucleotides agree with TRBD2. The CDR3 has 13 residues. In germline, CDR1 is KGHSH, CDR2 LQKENI. With V trimmed by 3 bases and J by 5 bases, 2 bases remained unmatched. Written as DNA, the CDR3 is TGTGCCAGCTCACCGGGGACTAGCCACGAGCAGTACTTC. Translated, it gives CASSPGTSHEQYF.

The chain is built from TRBV4-2 and TRBJ2-7, with D unclear. The CDR3 consists of 16 residues. Germline CDR1 is LGHNA and CDR2 is YNFKEQ. Trimming removed 0 bases from V and 0 bases from J, with 12 bases in between. For the CDR3, the DNA is TGTGCCAGCAGCCAAGATATGGGCCTGGCCTCCTACGAGCAGTACTTC. Protein product: CASSQDMGLASYEQYF.

Note on this clone: Other DNA sequences from this sample encode an identical CDR3 as well. V and J are TRBV7-3 and TRBJ2-2; the D is unclear. The ends were cut back, 5 bases at V and 2 bases at J, with 3 bases in the middle. This CDR3 is built from 12 residues. Per germline, CDR1 SGHTA and CDR2 FQGTGA. The CDR3 reads CASSLNTGELFF. The CDR3 nucleotides read TGTGCCAGCAGCCTCAACACCGGGGAGCTGTTTTTT. The full variable domain, rest sourced from reference TRBV7-3 and TRBJ2-2, is GAGVSQTPSNKVTEKGKYVELRCDPISGHTALYWYRQSLGQGPEFLIYFQGTGAADDSGLPNDRFFAVRPEGSVSTLKIQRTERGDSAVYLCASSLNTGELFFGEGSRLTVL.

The genes are TRBV6-1 and TRBJ1-5; D is perhaps TRBD1 (6 bases). Germline assignment: CDR1 MNHNS and CDR2 SASEGT. The CDR3 is made up of 16 amino acids. Trimming removed 0 bases from V and 4 bases from J, with 13 bases in between. CDR3 DNA: TGTGCCAGCAGTGAAGCTGAAAGCAGGGGAAATCAGCCCCAGCATTTT. Translating it yields CASSEAESRGNQPQHF.

The rearrangement joins TRBV28 to TRBJ1-2; D is unclear. V lost 5 bases to trimming and J lost 5 bases, with 15 bases between them. Germline loops: CDR1 MDHEN, CDR2 SYDVKM. This CDR3 spans 14 amino acids. For the CDR3, the DNA is TGTGCCAGCAGTAACTCCCGCGGAAATTATGGCTACACCTTC. The encoded protein is CASSNSRGNYGYTF.

The J gene is TRBJ2-1, the V gene TRBV9; 10 positions match TRBD2. Per the germline V gene, CDR1 is SGDLS and CDR2 is YYNGEE. V trimming: 6 bases; J trimming: 8 bases; junction bases outside the gene matches: 11. The CDR3 covers 15 residues. Here the CDR3 reads CASNSGTSDPDEQFF. CDR3 DNA sequence: TGTGCCAGCAACTCCGGGACTAGCGACCCCGATGAGCAGTTCTTC.

With regard to this clone: The sample contains more than one DNA sequence encoding this CDR3. The J gene is TRBJ2-1, the V gene TRBV5-1; a weak D match, TRBD2 (6 bases). This CDR3 has 13 amino acids. Per germline, CDR1 SGHRS and CDR2 YFSETQ. V lost 5 bases and J 0 bases, leaving 6 bases between the germline ends. CDR3 amino acids: CASSSGSYNEQFF. CDR3 in DNA: TGCGCCAGCAGTAGCGGCTCCTACAATGAGCAGTTCTTC.